These 16 T cell receptor beta chains share one sample of origin, sequenced in a study of blood T cell repertoires in COVID-19. Data came from immunoSEQ multiplex PCR; TCRdb stores just in-frame clones and leaves some out. The table includes about 300,000 clones, 90% detected once. Sequenced sample: PBMCs or T cells enriched from blood (not recorded which). These receptors were collected from a woman younger than 35 with acute COVID-19.

This clone was observed a handful of times. The chain joins TRBV12-3 or TRBV12-4 to TRBJ2-2; D perhaps matches TRBD1 (5 bases). V shed 5 bases and J shed 7 bases, with 11 bases lying between them. This CDR3 region has 13 residues. The CDR3 reads CASSARVSGELFF. The CDR3 DNA sequence: TGTGCCAGCAGTGCCAGGGTCAGCGGGGAGCTGTTTTTT.

V and J are TRBV7-8 and TRBJ1-2; D unclear. The CDR3 length is 14 residues. CDR1 is SGHVS and CDR2 is FQNEAQ in the germline V gene. The V and J ends lost 2 bases and 0 bases respectively, with 7 bases between them. CDR3 region: CASSLTVANYGYTF. Here the CDR3 DNA reads TGTGCCAGCAGCTTAACCGTAGCTAACTATGGCTACACCTTC.

This clone was seen a single time. The genes are TRBV28 and TRBJ2-7; tentatively, D is TRBD1 (5 bases). Trimming took 2 bases from V and 4 from J, leaving 9 bases between them. In germline, CDR1 is MDHEN, CDR2 SYDVKM. This CDR3 comprises 13 residues. This chain's CDR3 is CASSLPTGYEQYF. As DNA, the CDR3 is TGTGCCAGCAGTTTACCTACAGGATACGAGCAGTACTTC.

The V gene is TRBV5-6, the J gene TRBJ2-5; D call uncertain. This CDR3 region has 14 residues. Germline CDR1 is SGHDT and CDR2 is YYEEEE. Trimming took 1 base from V and 0 from J, leaving 7 bases between them. The CDR3 here is CASSLFPDQETQYF. DNA for the CDR3: TGTGCCAGCAGCTTGTTTCCGGACCAAGAGACCCAGTACTTC. Variable domain in full (rest from reference TRBV5-6 and TRBJ2-5): DAGVTQSPTHLIKTRGQQVTLRCSPKSGHDTVSWYQQALGQGPQFIFQYYEEEERQRGNFPDRFSGHQFPNYSSELNVNALLLGDSALYLCASSLFPDQETQYFGPGTRLLVL.

This chain uses TRBV3-1 (or the pseudogene TRBV3-2) with TRBJ1-2; 8 bases match TRBD1. V shed 1 base, J shed 5 bases, and the junction held 6 bases outside the gene matches. CDR3 length: 15 amino acids. Germline CDR1 is LGHDT and CDR2 is YNNKEL (reference sequence). CDR3 region: CASSQGDRSVYGYTF. The CDR3, as DNA: TGTGCCAGCAGCCAAGGGGACAGGTCTGTATATGGCTACACCTTC.

CDR3 nucleotides: TGTGCCAGCAGCCAAGATGACAGGTGGGATGGCTACACCTTC. This codes for CASSQDDRWDGYTF. The chain combines TRBV3-1 (or the pseudogene TRBV3-2) with TRBJ1-2, with D possibly TRBD1 on 6 matching bases. The V end was cut by 0 bases, the J end by 6 bases, with 11 bases between. Germline CDR1 LGHDT, CDR2 YNNKEL (reference sequence). The CDR3 totals 14 residues.

This chain uses TRBV27 with TRBJ1-5, with 9 bases fitting TRBD1. This CDR3 is built from 15 residues. The V gene's germline CDR1 is MNHEY and CDR2 SMNVEV (reference sequence). V lost 7 bases to trimming and J lost 6 bases; unmatched junction nucleotides: 10. The CDR3 sequence: CASIPQGALGQPQHF. CDR3 coding DNA: TGTGCCAGCATCCCACAGGGGGCGTTAGGTCAGCCCCAGCATTTT.

The J gene is TRBJ1-5, the V gene TRBV28; 9 nucleotides line up with TRBD1. The trim removed 5 bases at V and 8 bases at J, leaving 16 bases unmatched. The CDR3 totals 17 residues. The V gene's germline CDR1 is MDHEN and CDR2 SYDVKM. CDR3 DNA: TGTGCCAGCAGTGACACAGGGGGCGGAATTTTAGTGAAGCCCCAGCATTTT. Its protein product is CASSDTGGGILVKPQHF.

Only one count was recorded for this clone. CDR3 region: CASGLEGTGDAVGYGYTF. For the CDR3, the DNA is TGTGCCAGCGGGCTCGAGGGGACAGGGGACGCGGTTGGCTATGGCTACACCTTC. This chain links TRBV5-4 with TRBJ1-2; 10 bases agree with TRBD1. Per the germline V gene, CDR1 is SGHNT and CDR2 is YYREEE (reference sequence). V lost 7 bases to trimming and J lost 4 bases; unmatched junction nucleotides: 19. The CDR3 length is 18 residues.

The chain employs TRBV12-3 or TRBV12-4 and TRBJ2-7, with D unclear. Trimming shortened V by 3 bases and J by 2 bases, and 8 bases separated the two germline ends. The CDR3 is made up of 13 amino acids. Here the CDR3 reads CASSFKRTYEQYF. The CDR3 DNA follows: TGTGCCAGCAGTTTTAAGCGTACCTACGAGCAGTACTTC.

The rearrangement joins TRBV28 to TRBJ1-6; D gene uncertain. V shed 11 bases and J shed 11 bases, with 22 bases lying between them. The CDR3 sequence is 14 residues long. Germline CDR1 is MDHEN and CDR2 is SYDVKM. CDR3: CASQLGGREAPLHF. For the CDR3, the DNA is TGTGCCTCTCAGCTCGGTGGGAGAGAGGCACCCCTCCACTTT.

The chain has TRBV19 and TRBJ2-3; D unresolved. CDR3 size: 12 residues. Germline CDR1 LNHDA, CDR2 SQIVND (reference sequence). V lost 1 base and J 11 bases, leaving 10 bases between the germline ends. The CDR3 DNA is TGTGCCAGTAGTATAGCCAGCGCAGAGCAGTATTTT. Translation gives CASSIASAEQYF.

The V and J genes are TRBV28 and TRBJ1-2; D remains unclear. Looked up from germline, CDR1 is MDHEN and CDR2 is SYDVKM. The CDR3 spans 12 residues. V was clipped by 4 bases and J by 8 bases, with 11 bases between them. CDR3 coding DNA: TGTGCCAGCAGTTCGGAGGGTTGGGGCTACACCTTC. This sequence encodes CASSSEGWGYTF.

The V gene is TRBV11-3, the J gene TRBJ1-1, with D possibly being TRBD1 (5 bases). Germline V gives CDR1 SGHNT, CDR2 YENEEA. The CDR3 has 16 amino acids. Trimming cost V 0 bases and J 5 bases, with 16 bases left between them. CDR3: CASSLDGLGGWTEAFF. In nucleotides, the CDR3 is TGTGCCAGCAGCTTAGATGGGTTGGGGGGATGGACTGAAGCTTTCTTT.

This chain connects TRBV12-3 or TRBV12-4 to TRBJ2-7, with D perhaps TRBD1 (5 bases). V lost 2 bases and J lost 5, with 7 bases in between. The CDR3 has 12 amino acids. The CDR3 region has the DNA TGTGCCAGCAGTTTACAGGGCAACGAGCAGTACTTC. It specifies CASSLQGNEQYF.

The V and J genes are TRBV4-1 and TRBJ2-3; 9 nucleotides agree with TRBD2. This CDR3 spans 16 amino acids. Germline loops: CDR1 MGHRA, CDR2 YSYEKL. V trimming: 0 bases; J trimming: 6 bases; junction bases outside the gene matches: 7. The chain's CDR3 is CASSQDFRTSVDTQYF. The CDR3 DNA reads as TGCGCCAGCAGCCAAGATTTCCGGACTAGCGTGGATACGCAGTATTTT.